This T cell receptor beta chain derives from a study of blood T cell repertoires in COVID-19. Study-wide background: Material from acute and convalescent COVID-19 was sourced from the United States, Italy and Spain. The cDNA or gDNA used as material had been derived from T cells, B-cell-depleted T cells, or PBMCs.

How the authors handled the data: Reference gene primer amplification yielded estimated nucleated cell counts. The method was immunoSEQ multiplex PCR; TCRdb's version includes in-frame clones alone and lacks a portion of them. Clone size and the V and J calls come from that table; the DNA yielded D and trimming. Of roughly 300,000 clones listed, about nine tenths are singletons. Between the trimmed V and J ends, which lost 2 bases and 3 bases, there was a span of 11 bases. Germline V gives CDR1 SEHNR, CDR2 FQNEAQ (reference sequence). The CDR3 loop spans 14 amino acids. This clonotype was obtained from a woman younger than 45 with COVID-19, enrolled during active disease. Sequenced sample: peripheral blood. The chain links TRBV7-9 to TRBJ2-7; D is uncertain. The chain's CDR3 is CASSLQVGLYEQYF. CDR3 sequence (DNA): TGTGCCAGCAGCTTACAGGTTGGGCTCTACGAGCAGTACTTC.